This TCR beta chain came from a study of monozygotic twins with inflammatory bowel disease. UMIs that had a 6-nucleotide sample barcode were put in using template switching. TCRdb re-called the 5' RACE reads and shows each CDR3 protein once, DNA omitted. This table holds 350,000 to 550,000 distinct CDR3 sequences. In regard to this clonotype: Its antigen remains unknown.

Findings and limits, study-wide: Compared with healthy co-twins, IBD patients showed reduced TCRbeta repertoire diversity by inverse Simpson.

The germline gives CDR1 MNHNY, CDR2 SVGAGI (reference sequence). This CDR3 region has 14 residues. The sequence came from a human donor with ulcerative colitis or Crohn's disease, or a healthy co-twin of an affected twin (not recorded which). Input material: blood. The chain couples TRBV6-6 to TRBJ1-4; TCRdb picks TRBD1, but there is no DNA to check that call. Here the CDR3 reads CATKKKQEDEKLFF.